This entry is about one T cell receptor beta chain. TCRdb independently ran MiXCR on the 5' RACE reads; one entry per CDR3 protein. The sample gives around 400,000 distinct CDR3 sequences, around 24% of which show up once; around 8.7% is in the top ten. The sample originates from a study of T-cell memory formation after mild COVID-19. Germline trimming cut 4 bases from V and 5 bases from J; bases unmatched to any gene: 11. The germline gives CDR1 SGDLS, CDR2 YYNGEE. The CDR3 has 16 amino acids. The receptor's source is an adult woman who had mild COVID-19 (a few samples of this study predate the infection). Cell type and time point are not known. Material for sequencing was PBMCs or a T cell subset sorted from them (not recorded which). The J gene is TRBJ2-1, the V gene TRBV9; 8 bases match TRBD2. The CDR3 protein is CASSHRVRGGNNEQFF. For the CDR3, the DNA is TGTGCCAGCAGCCACCGCGTCCGGGGGGGGAACAATGAGCAGTTCTTC.